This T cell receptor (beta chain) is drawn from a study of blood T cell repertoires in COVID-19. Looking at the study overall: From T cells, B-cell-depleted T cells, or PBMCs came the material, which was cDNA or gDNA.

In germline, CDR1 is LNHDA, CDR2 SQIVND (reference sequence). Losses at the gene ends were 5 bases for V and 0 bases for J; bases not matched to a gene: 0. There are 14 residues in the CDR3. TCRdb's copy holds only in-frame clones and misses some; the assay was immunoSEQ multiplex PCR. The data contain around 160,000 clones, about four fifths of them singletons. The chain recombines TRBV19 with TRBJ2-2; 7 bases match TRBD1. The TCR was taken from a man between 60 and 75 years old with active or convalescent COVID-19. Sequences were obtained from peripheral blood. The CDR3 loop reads CASSGTANTGELFF. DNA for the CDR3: TGTGCCAGTAGTGGGACAGCGAACACCGGGGAGCTGTTTTTT.